This T cell receptor beta chain was observed in a study of blood T cell repertoires in COVID-19. Produced via immunoSEQ multiplex PCR; TCRdb's table is partial and in-frame only. There are about 280,000 clones in the sample; approximately 88% occur only once, and 0.94% lies in the top ten. The CDR3 consists of 13 residues. The ends lost 3 bases at V and 5 bases at J; junction bases unmatched: 1. The V gene's germline CDR1 is LNHDA and CDR2 SQIVND (reference sequence). Material for sequencing was peripheral blood. The chain links TRBV19 to TRBJ1-5; 7 positions match TRBD1. This receptor was obtained from a woman aged 40 to 50 who had recovered from COVID-19. The CDR3 bases are TGTGCCAGTAGTATGCAGGGGGATCAGCCCCAGCATTTT. This encodes CASSMQGDQPQHF.